Detailed here is one T cell receptor beta chain. The data were obtained in a study of T cell changes during pregnancy in multiple sclerosis. With V trimmed by 7 bases and J by 0 bases, 9 bases remained unmatched. This CDR3 is built from 16 residues. Germline CDR1 MNHEY, CDR2 SMNVEV (reference sequence). Generated by immunoSEQ multiplex PCR, the TCRdb table keeps only in-frame clones and is missing some. This sample has 49,000 or so clones, with roughly 92% found just once. This chain connects TRBV27 to TRBJ2-1; TRBD2 aligns across 7 bases. Sequenced here: peripheral blood, sampled in the third trimester of pregnancy. The TCR sequence derives from a female donor with multiple sclerosis, enrolled in a pregnancy study. The CDR3 nucleotides read TGTGCCAGCACAAAAAGCGGGGCCAGCTCCTACAATGAGCAGTTCTTC. It codes for CASTKSGASSYNEQFF.